Each of the 9 T cell receptor beta chains below was sequenced from the same sample in a study of shared clonotypes between healthy human individuals. Sequencing used immunoSEQ multiplex PCR; TCRdb keeps in-frame clones, though not all of them. Among 2 million to 2.5 million clones listed, approximately 96% were seen once. Sample: naive CD4+ T cells sorted from blood. The subset was: CD45RA+ positively selected. These receptors all come from a man aged 18 to 29 in good health.

The V gene is TRBV5-6, the J gene TRBJ1-6; D not resolved. Trimming removed 4 bases at V and 0 bases at J, with 11 bases between. This CDR3 contains 16 residues. The V gene's germline CDR1 is SGHDT and CDR2 YYEEEE. CDR3 sequence: CASSAYMSSYNSPLHF. The CDR3 DNA follows: TGTGCCAGCAGCGCCTACATGAGCTCCTATAATTCACCCCTCCACTTT.

The rearrangement links TRBV19 to TRBJ1-2; D not certain. Deletions cut 5 bases from V and 4 bases from J, with 8 bases between. There are 12 residues in the CDR3. Germline-derived CDR1 and CDR2 are LNHDA and SQIVND (reference sequence). CDR3 coding DNA: TGTGCCAGTAGTTCGGAGGGCTATGGCTACACCTTC. It codes for CASSSEGYGYTF.

The V call is TRBV7-2, the J call TRBJ2-4; the match to TRBD1 covers 8 bases. The germline gives CDR1 SGHTA, CDR2 FQGNSA. Trimming removed 1 base from V and 9 bases from J; junction bases left unmatched: 11. The CDR3 has 16 residues. The CDR3 sequence is CASSLEAGGSDRIQYF. DNA for the CDR3: TGTGCCAGCAGCTTAGAGGCAGGGGGCAGTGATCGCATTCAGTACTTC.

This chain joins TRBV6-4 and TRBJ2-3; no clear D gene. The germline V gene encodes CDR1 MRHNA and CDR2 SNTAGT. The CDR3 totals 13 residues. V gave up 11 bases and J gave up 4 bases, with 16 bases separating them. The CDR3 DNA reads TGTGCCTCCCGCTCCCGGGTCGCAGATACGCAGTATTTT. Protein sequence: CASRSRVADTQYF.

The V and J genes are TRBV11-2 and TRBJ2-5; possible D gene TRBD1, 6 bases. Germline V gene data show CDR1 as SGHAT and CDR2 as FQNNGV. There are 14 residues in the CDR3. Trimming took off 4 bases at V and 4 bases at J, with 13 bases between the two ends. DNA of the CDR3: TGTGCCAGCAGCTCCTCGACAGGAGGAGAGACCCAGTACTTC. Protein sequence: CASSSSTGGETQYF.

The V and J genes are TRBV9 and TRBJ2-5; perhaps TRBD2 as D (6 bases). The germline V gene encodes CDR1 SGDLS and CDR2 YYNGEE. The germline V and J ends were trimmed by 0 bases and 6 bases, with 9 bases remaining between them. This CDR3 comprises 13 residues. The CDR3 is CASSVELAQTQYF. The CDR3 region has the DNA TGTGCCAGCAGCGTAGAACTAGCACAGACCCAGTACTTC.

In its sample, this clone was seen once. This CDR3 is also generated by other DNA sequences in the sample. This chain connects TRBV5-4 to TRBJ2-3, with unresolved D. The CDR3 is made up of 12 amino acids. Per germline, CDR1 SGHNT and CDR2 YYREEE (reference sequence). Trimming pared 2 bases from V and 3 bases from J, leaving 4 bases between. CDR3 region: CASSFSTDTQYF. The CDR3 DNA sequence: TGTGCCAGCAGCTTCTCAACAGATACGCAGTATTTT. The entire variable domain, with the rest obtained from reference TRBV5-4 and TRBJ2-3, is as follows: ETGVTQSPTHLIKTRGQQVTLRCSSQSGHNTVSWYQQALGQGPQFIFQYYREEENGRGNFPPRFSGLQFPNYSSELNVNALELDDSALYLCASSFSTDTQYFGPGTRLTVL.

This clone was detected only once. The chain combines TRBV29-1 with TRBJ2-7; TRBD1 might be the D (5 bases). This CDR3 has 14 residues. V gave up 7 bases and J gave up 3 bases, with 19 bases separating them. From germline, CDR1 is SQVTM and CDR2 ANQGSEA. In DNA, the CDR3 is TGCAGCGCCCTCAGGGTGGAGTCAAACTACGAGCAGTACTTC. It codes for CSALRVESNYEQYF.

The chain joins TRBV6-6 to TRBJ1-6; D perhaps matches TRBD1 (5 bases). V was trimmed by 2 bases and J by 6 bases, leaving 11 bases between them. CDR1 MNHNY and CDR2 SVGAGI come from the germline V gene (reference sequence). This CDR3 is built from 15 residues. The CDR3 region is CASSYNQGSNSPLHF. As DNA, the CDR3 is TGTGCCAGCAGTTACAATCAGGGCTCTAATTCACCCCTCCACTTT.